A single sample gave rise to the 23 T cell receptor beta chains below, sequenced in a study of T cell responses to AZD1222 COVID-19 vaccine. The table came from immunoSEQ multiplex PCR; TCRdb's copy has only in-frame clones and leaves some out. The sample shows 150,000 to 200,000 clones, around nine tenths of them seen only once. The sample consisted of peripheral blood, taken on day 0 of AZD1222 vaccination. The receptors were sampled from an adult in good health.

The V call is TRBV19, the J call TRBJ2-2, with D perhaps assigned TRBD1 or TRBD2 (5 bases each). CDR3 size: 12 residues. Looked up from germline, CDR1 is LNHDA and CDR2 is SQIVND (reference sequence). The V and J ends lost 4 bases and 6 bases respectively, with 6 bases between them. The CDR3 region has the DNA TGTGCCAGTAGTACGGGGCCCGGGGAGCTGTTTTTT. It translates to CASSTGPGELFF.

The rearrangement uses TRBV4-2 and TRBJ2-7; TRBD1 is a possible D gene (6 bases). The length of the CDR3 is 14 residues. Trimming took 0 bases from V and 6 from J, leaving 12 bases between them. From germline, CDR1 is LGHNA and CDR2 YNFKEQ. The CDR3 DNA sequence: TGTGCCAGCAGCCAAGATAGCCTAGGGGGCGAGCAGTACTTC. Its translation is CASSQDSLGGEQYF.

Concerning this clone: The sample contains more than one DNA sequence encoding this CDR3. This rearrangement joins TRBV29-1 to TRBJ2-7, with TRBD1 identical over 7 bases. V lost 4 bases, J lost 6 bases, and 6 bases stayed unmatched. Germline V gene data show CDR1 as SQVTM and CDR2 as ANQGSEA. This CDR3 spans 12 amino acids. As DNA, the CDR3 is TGCAGCGTTGGTACAGGGGCCCGCGAGCAGTACTTC. Its protein is CSVGTGAREQYF.

V is TRBV5-6 and J is TRBJ2-7; 8 bases map to TRBD2. Germline CDR1 SGHDT, CDR2 YYEEEE. V lost 4 bases, J lost 1 base, and 4 bases stayed unmatched. There are 14 residues in the CDR3. For the CDR3, the DNA is TGTGCCAGCAGCAGACCGGGGGGGTCCTACGAGCAGTACTTC. Amino acids: CASSRPGGSYEQYF.

This chain uses TRBV5-4 with TRBJ1-1; a possible D gene is TRBD1 (5 bases). This CDR3 comprises 15 residues. Germline CDR1 SGHNT, CDR2 YYREEE (reference sequence). V lost 1 base to trimming and J lost 5 bases, with 15 bases between them. The DNA for the CDR3 is TGTGCCAGCAGCTTGAGGGCAGGGAGCGGGACTGAAGCTTTCTTT. Its protein product is CASSLRAGSGTEAFF.

V is TRBV24-1 and J is TRBJ2-7; D is possibly TRBD1 or TRBD2 (5 bases each). The CDR3 covers 17 residues. V lost 12 bases, J lost 2 bases, and 28 bases lay in between. Germline V CDR1 and CDR2: KGHDR, SFDVKD. CDR3 protein: CAGSNGIRQGSTYEQYF. The DNA for the CDR3 is TGTGCCGGCTCCAACGGGATCAGGCAGGGCTCTACCTACGAGCAGTACTTC.

The chain employs TRBV9 and TRBJ2-2; 8 bases line up with TRBD2. Germline V gene data show CDR1 as SGDLS and CDR2 as YYNGEE. V shed 2 bases and J 8 bases; nucleotides not matched to a gene: 11. This CDR3 has 16 residues. In DNA form, the CDR3 reads TGTGCCAGCAGCGTCCCAGGAGCGGGAGACGTGGGGGAGCTGTTTTTT. Translating gives CASSVPGAGDVGELFF.

Relative to its sample, this clone is medium-sized. The chain employs TRBV6-2 or TRBV6-3 and TRBJ2-7; perhaps TRBD2 as D (6 bases). From germline, CDR1 is MNHEY and CDR2 SVGEGT. The CDR3 has 15 amino acids. The V end lost 2 bases, the J end lost 1 base, and 12 bases lay between the germline ends. The CDR3 sequence: CASSYGDSGSYEQYF. DNA for the CDR3: TGTGCCAGCAGTTACGGGGATAGCGGATCCTACGAGCAGTACTTC.

Only a few counts were recorded for this clone. The chain uses TRBV13 and TRBJ2-3; 7 bases agree with TRBD1. V gave up 0 bases and J gave up 0 bases; unmatched junction bases: 3. Per germline, CDR1 PRHDT and CDR2 FYEKMQ (reference sequence). The CDR3 has 16 amino acids. Here the CDR3 reads CASSLGQGPSTDTQYF. The CDR3 DNA sequence: TGTGCCAGCAGCTTAGGACAGGGGCCGAGCACAGATACGCAGTATTTT. The full variable domain, completed using reference TRBV13 and TRBJ2-3, is AAGVIQSPRHLIKEKRETATLKCYPIPRHDTVYWYQQGPGQDPQFLISFYEKMQSDKGSIPDRFSAQQFSDYHSELNMSSLELGDSALYFCASSLGQGPSTDTQYFGPGTRLTVL.

CDR3 loop: CASSGVGGRHLMNTEAFF. DNA for the CDR3: TGTGCCAGCAGTGGGGTGGGGGGGCGACATTTAATGAACACTGAAGCTTTCTTT. This sequence joins TRBV27 and TRBJ1-1, with TRBD1 as a possible D gene (6 bases). This CDR3 comprises 18 residues. CDR1 is MNHEY, CDR2 SMNVEV, per germline (reference sequence). V was cut by 5 bases and J by 0 bases, with 22 bases left in between.

The rearrangement joins TRBV11-2 to TRBJ1-3; the D is unclear. The CDR3 spans 15 residues. The germline V gene has CDR1 SGHAT and CDR2 FQNNGV. Trimming removed 5 bases at V and 3 bases at J, with 14 bases between. The CDR3 DNA reads as TGTGCCAGCAGCGGCAATATTATAGGTGGAAACACCATATATTTT. It is translated as CASSGNIIGGNTIYF.

The V call is TRBV28, the J call TRBJ1-5; TRBD1 matches 9 bases. The CDR3 loop spans 14 amino acids. J gave up 7 bases and V 6 bases, and 7 bases lay outside the gene matches. In germline, CDR1 is MDHEN, CDR2 SYDVKM. The CDR3 sequence: CASSPDRGMQPQHF. The DNA for the CDR3 is TGTGCCAGCAGCCCGGACAGGGGAATGCAGCCCCAGCATTTT. The full variable domain, rest sourced from reference TRBV28 and TRBJ1-5, is DVKVTQSSRYLVKRTGEKVFLECVQDMDHENMFWYRQDPGLGLRLIYFSYDVKMKEKGDIPEGYSVSREKKERFSLILESASTNQTSMYLCASSPDRGMQPQHFGDGTRLSIL.

The chain carries TRBV9 and TRBJ1-1; the D is unclear. CDR1 SGDLS and CDR2 YYNGEE come from the germline V gene. The CDR3 loop spans 16 amino acids. V lost 0 bases, J lost 0 bases, and 12 bases lay in between. The CDR3 nucleotides are TGTGCCAGCAGCGTAGCCCGCGACGACATGAACACTGAAGCTTTCTTT. Translation: CASSVARDDMNTEAFF.

V and J are TRBV9 and TRBJ1-5; D uncertain. This CDR3 has 15 residues. Germline CDR1 SGDLS, CDR2 YYNGEE. Trimming cost V 3 bases and J 1 base, with 11 bases left between them. This CDR3 is CASSARRNSNQPQHF. CDR3 nucleotide sequence: TGTGCCAGCAGCGCCCGACGGAACAGCAATCAGCCCCAGCATTTT.

The gene calls are TRBV15 and TRBJ2-3, with 9 bases matching TRBD2. The CDR3 is 15 amino acids. Germline lookup yields CDR1 LNHNV and CDR2 YYDKDF (reference sequence). Unmatched junction bases numbered 9, after V lost 5 bases and J lost 6 bases. Here the CDR3 DNA reads TGTGCCACCAGCCTTAGAGCGGGAGGAGGGGATACGCAGTATTTT. It encodes CATSLRAGGGDTQYF.

The chain combines TRBV28 with TRBJ2-2, with 8 bases that match TRBD1. The CDR3 length is 17 residues. The V gene end was trimmed by 2 bases and the J gene end by 8 bases; junction bases not matched to a gene: 13. Per germline, CDR1 MDHEN and CDR2 SYDVKM. The CDR3 is CASSLPRQGPGSGELFF. The CDR3 bases are TGTGCCAGCAGTTTACCCCGACAGGGGCCGGGATCTGGGGAGCTGTTTTTT.

This clone was detected once. The chain joins TRBV28 to TRBJ1-1; D uncertain. Trimming removed 7 bases from V and 3 bases from J, with 18 bases in between. This CDR3 comprises 15 residues. Germline V gene lookup returns CDR1 MDHEN and CDR2 SYDVKM. CDR3 DNA: TGTGCCAGCATCCCTTGGGGTTCTAGGGACACTGAAGCTTTCTTT. It specifies CASIPWGSRDTEAFF.

This rearrangement joins TRBV5-1 to TRBJ2-1, with 12 bases that match TRBD2. The CDR3 consists of 18 residues. J gave up 0 bases and V 4 bases, and 8 bases lay outside the gene matches. Germline lookup yields CDR1 SGHRS and CDR2 YFSETQ. This CDR3 is CASSPGLAGSSSYNEQFF. Written as DNA, the CDR3 is TGCGCCAGCAGCCCCGGACTAGCGGGGAGTAGCTCCTACAATGAGCAGTTCTTC.

This chain links TRBV7-2 with TRBJ2-1; 8 nucleotides match TRBD2. Germline V gives CDR1 SGHTA, CDR2 FQGNSA. The CDR3 runs to 15 residues. The V and J ends lost 1 base and 7 bases, in that order; junction bases with no gene match: 6. DNA for the CDR3: TGTGCCAGCAGCTTAGTCGGGGGGGCCTTGAATGAGCAGTTCTTC. Translation gives CASSLVGGALNEQFF.

V is TRBV7-3 and J is TRBJ2-7; D is possibly TRBD2 (5 bases). The V end was cut by 5 bases, the J end by 1 base, with 12 bases between. The germline V gene encodes CDR1 SGHTA and CDR2 FQGTGA. The CDR3 extends over 14 amino acids. The CDR3 region is CASSPNPGSYEQYF. CDR3 DNA sequence: TGTGCCAGCAGCCCAAATCCGGGGTCCTACGAGCAGTACTTC.

Details on this clone: Other DNA sequences within the sample encode an identical CDR3. The chain uses TRBV9 and TRBJ1-1; weak D call: TRBD1 (6 bases). Germline CDR1 and CDR2: SGDLS and YYNGEE. V lost 0 bases and J lost 5, with 11 bases in between. The CDR3 loop spans 14 amino acids. The CDR3 nucleotides read TGTGCCAGCAGCGTAGACAGGGTGAGGACTGAAGCTTTCTTT. Its translation is CASSVDRVRTEAFF.

The rearrangement joins TRBV7-9 to TRBJ1-2; D is unclear. The V gene's germline CDR1 is SEHNR and CDR2 FQNEAQ (reference sequence). This CDR3 contains 12 residues. Trimming took off 3 bases at V and 5 bases at J, with 7 bases between the two ends. CDR3 nucleotide sequence: TGTGCCAGCAGCTTGGACGGTTATGGCTACACCTTC. This encodes CASSLDGYGYTF.

The rearrangement links TRBV4-3 to TRBJ1-2, with unresolved D. V was shortened by 2 bases and J by 1 base, with 8 bases between the two germline ends. The germline CDR1 and CDR2 sequences are LGHNA and YSLEER. The CDR3 has 14 amino acids. The CDR3 coding sequence is TGCGCCAGCAGCCAACCGACACTTAACTATGGCTACACCTTC. Amino acids: CASSQPTLNYGYTF.